This entry describes one T cell receptor beta chain. Ten or more counts support this clonotype. It lacks a known antigen. One base away there is no much larger clone; base qualities are not given. This sample is part of a study of T cells in Graves' hyperthyroidism and ophthalmopathy (dated by TCRdb to about 2019). Background on the whole study: Peripheral blood samples were taken at the time of initial diagnosis, prior to any treatment. Whether ophthalmopathy could be predicted prospectively was tested in an independent validation cohort made up of approximately 19 hyperthyroidism patients plus 17 patients who later progressed to ophthalmopathy. The approximately 100 discovery patients were randomly split 7:3 into training and test sets. After sampling, hyperthyroidism patients received methimazole starting at 30 mg daily, and ophthalmopathy patients received high-dose intravenous methylprednisolone. To identify distinguishing TCR V-J signatures, a discovery cohort of roughly 100 patients was used, comprising fewer than 45 with Graves' ophthalmopathy and 57 with stable Graves' hyperthyroidism. The study also compared thyroid tissue and blood T-cell repertoires from several Graves' hyperthyroidism patients. The paper reports TCR Vbeta CDR3 sequencing of approximately 130 peripheral blood samples: under 45 ophthalmopathy, about 75 hyperthyroidism and some 17 progressor patients.

Sequences SGHAT (CDR1) and FQNNGV (CDR2) are obtained from the germline V gene. Trimming leaves V shorter by 7 bases and J shorter by 5 bases, with the junction holding 9 bases beyond the gene matches. Counted from cysteine to phenylalanine, this CDR3 has 14 amino acids. The DNA shown is the 42-base CDR3, in frame from base 1. Stable Graves' hyperthyroidism was defined as no progression to ophthalmopathy during 18 months of follow-up. Hyperthyroidism patients were newly diagnosed, with disease duration under 2 months, and aged 18 to 65 years. Patients with uncontrolled infections, other autoimmune diseases, pregnancy or lactation were excluded. Clinical symptoms, serum thyroxine and TRAb, thyroid ultrasound, and orbital computed tomography formed the basis for the diagnoses. PBMCs were separated from roughly 10 ml of fresh peripheral blood using Ficoll-Paque density gradient centrifugation. Total RNA was extracted with Trizol reagent, and quality was checked on an Agilent 2100 Bioanalyzer.

Overall study outcomes, separate from this receptor: Most expanded thyroid clonotypes (frequency above 0.001) were also detected in blood, a finding suggesting that blood repertoires may reflect thyroid immune responses. In validation, the model predicted progression to ophthalmopathy a median of 6.5 months before onset, with over 55% sensitivity and 72.22% specificity. Sample size was not statistically predetermined, and investigators were not blinded to group allocation. A model built on a 13 V-J signature distinguished ophthalmopathy from stable hyperthyroidism, reaching roughly 88% sensitivity and under 84% specificity in cross-validation and 80%/75% in testing.

The TCR beta CDR3 regions were amplified from RNA transcripts. For the first round of RT-PCR on the TCR CDR3, the HTBI primer set was used together with the Qiagen OneStep RT-PCR kit. The libraries were constructed in a second round of multiplex PCR and then size-selected and purified. Paired-end sequencing of the libraries was performed with 100 bp reads on an Illumina HiSeq2000. Concerning the study's data processing: SOAPnuke was used to process the raw data, removing reads that contained adapters or uncalled bases, had a mean Phred below 15, or lacked an exact match to the constant primer or identifier. COPE v1.2.5 was used to merge the high-quality paired reads, and each unique nucleotide sequence was defined as a clonotype. MiTCR v1.1 was used to align clonotypes to the IMGT TRBV, TRBD and TRBJ reference segments. Only V-J combinations with frequency above 0.0001, covering roughly 99% of repertoires, were analysed. A TCS score was defined as the ratio of F50 (clonal expansion) to E x V (chaos), with BLOSUM62-based TCRdist applied between CDR3 peptides within each V-J. Welch's t-statistics and random forest reduced just over 500 V-J features to 13, which were used in a naive Bayes classifier (R e1071). The public reads were run again by TCRdb, first through fastp at Q25 and then through MiXCR, and only productive beta chains were kept. Each CDR3 protein gets just one entry, which takes the most common genes and DNA from the rows behind it. The V and J calls come from TCRdb's annotation, not from the publication. The sample yields roughly 110,000 distinct CDR3 sequences; about 15% were counted once. The ten largest clones take up 35% to 50% of the sample.

The clonotype originates from a woman between 50 and 59 years old with Graves' hyperthyroidism. Material: blood. The sequence joins TRBV11-2 to TRBJ2-5; 8 of the junction bases match TRBD2. The nucleotide sequence reads as follows: TGTGCCAGCAAGGAGCGGGAGCGTGGGGAGACCCAGTACTTC. This sequence encodes CASKERERGETQYF.